The clone carrying this TCR beta chain was detected a few times. The data were taken from a study of blood T cell repertoires in COVID-19. Per the germline V gene, CDR1 is SGHRS and CDR2 is YFSETQ. The CDR3 consists of 16 residues. V gave up 4 bases and J gave up 8 bases, with 22 bases separating them. As handled by the study authors: Estimates of nucleated cell counts were drawn from the amplification of reference gene primers. Produced via immunoSEQ multiplex PCR; TCRdb's table is partial and in-frame only. The V and J calls and the clone size are those of that table, but D and trimming were determined from the DNA. Of approximately 100,000 clones in the sample, over 65% were seen once.

This clonotype was obtained from a man aged 80 or over with COVID-19, enrolled during active disease. Material: peripheral blood. V is TRBV5-1 and J is TRBJ2-1, with TRBD2 as a possible D gene (7 bases). The CDR3 sequence is CASSPPGASGRDEQFF. The CDR3 DNA is TGCGCCAGCAGCCCGCCAGGGGCTAGCGGTAGGGATGAGCAGTTCTTC.